This T cell receptor beta chain was found in a study of neurological immune-mediated disorders. Sample time point: longitudinal time-point 1 (baseline). This CDR3 is 14 amino acids long. In germline, CDR1 is DFQATT, CDR2 SNEGSKA (reference sequence). V was pared by 1 base and J by 5 bases, with 13 bases between. In every sequencing run, more than 170 million TCR-beta sequences were generated from 15-18 subjects. TCRdb used MiXCR to reprocess the 5' RACE reads, holding one entry per CDR3 protein. This sample has over 55,000 distinct CDR3 sequences, with around 10% found just once. The sequencing sample was made of PBMCs. The clonotype comes from a male donor with HTLV-1-associated myelopathy (HAM/TSP). The chain is built from TRBV20-1 and TRBJ2-3, with no clear D. CDR3 nucleotides: TGCAGTGCTAGAGGGTCGACGGTCCTAGATACGCAGTATTTT. Translation: CSARGSTVLDTQYF.